The 10 T cell receptor beta chains given below trace back to one sample, sequenced in a study of T cell responses to AZD1222 COVID-19 vaccine. Here immunoSEQ multiplex PCR was the method, and the copy in TCRdb shows in-frame clones only, minus some. The table lists approximately 110,000 clones, about 89% of them singletons. Specimen: peripheral blood, collected on day 0 of AZD1222 vaccination. Receptors originate from an adult in good health.

This clone has just a few counts. V is TRBV5-1 and J is TRBJ1-4, with D possibly matching TRBD1 (5 bases). The germline gives CDR1 SGHRS, CDR2 YFSETQ. The V gene lost 4 bases and the J gene lost 8 bases, with 15 bases spanning the gap. The CDR3 spans 14 residues. The CDR3 protein is CASSPAREDEKLFF. The DNA for the CDR3 is TGCGCCAGCAGCCCCGCCAGGGAAGACGAAAAACTGTTTTTT.

This clone is a singleton in its sample. The CDR3 DNA reads as TGCGCCAGCAGGCCCTTGTTTCTGGACCGAAGGGTCTATAATTCACCCCTCCACTTT. Translation gives CASRPLFLDRRVYNSPLHF. The chain uses TRBV4-1 and TRBJ1-6; unclear D gene. The V gene's germline CDR1 is MGHRA and CDR2 YSYEKL. This CDR3 has 19 amino acids. Trimming took 6 bases from V and 3 from J, leaving 24 bases between them.

The chain is built from TRBV28 and TRBJ1-3; D remains unclear. Trimming stripped 7 bases from V and 0 bases from J, with 10 bases between. Germline V gene sequence: CDR1 MDHEN, CDR2 SYDVKM. This CDR3 is built from 14 residues. This chain's CDR3 is CASTRTASGNTIYF. CDR3 in DNA: TGTGCCAGCACCCGGACCGCCTCTGGAAACACCATATATTTT.

This clone has a single count. The chain carries TRBV9 and TRBJ2-3, with D hard to call. The CDR3 extends over 15 amino acids. Germline values: CDR1 SGDLS, CDR2 YYNGEE. The ends were cut back, 3 bases at V and 2 bases at J, with 13 bases in the middle. In nucleotides, the CDR3 is TGTGCCAGCAGCGCCTCTAAAGTAAACACAGATACGCAGTATTTT. This sequence encodes CASSASKVNTDTQYF.

This chain joins TRBV10-1 and TRBJ1-2; D is perhaps TRBD1 (5 bases). Germline V CDR1 and CDR2: WNHNN, SYGVQD (reference sequence). V dropped 0 bases and J dropped 4 bases, with 6 bases sitting between them. CDR3 length: 13 amino acids. CDR3: CASSESQGYGYTF. In DNA, the CDR3 is TGCGCCAGCAGTGAGTCGCAGGGCTATGGCTACACCTTC.

This clone was seen once. V gene TRBV14 combines with J gene TRBJ2-6, with no clear D. Germline V gene lookup returns CDR1 SGHDN and CDR2 FVKESK. There are 13 residues in the CDR3. Trimming took 1 base from V and 3 from J, leaving 1 base between them. CDR3 DNA: TGTGCCAGCAGCCAAGTTGGGGCCAACGTCCTGACTTTC. Protein sequence: CASSQVGANVLTF.

The rearrangement uses TRBV7-2 and TRBJ1-3; 8 nucleotides agree with TRBD1. From germline, CDR1 is SGHTA and CDR2 FQGNSA. There are 15 residues in the CDR3. Germline trimming cut 5 bases from V and 2 bases from J; bases unmatched to any gene: 5. The CDR3 sequence is CASSTWTGPGNTIYF. In DNA form, the CDR3 reads TGTGCCAGCAGCACGTGGACAGGGCCTGGAAACACCATATATTTT.

This rearrangement joins TRBV5-1 to TRBJ2-2; maybe TRBD2 (7 bases). The CDR3 extends over 16 amino acids. Per the germline V gene, CDR1 is SGHRS and CDR2 is YFSETQ. The V and J ends lost 4 bases and 4 bases respectively, with 17 bases between them. This CDR3 is CASSPPGGRGTGELFF. As DNA, the CDR3 is TGCGCCAGCAGCCCCCCGGGGGGCAGAGGCACCGGGGAGCTGTTTTTT.

This chain joins TRBV12-3 or TRBV12-4 and TRBJ2-2; no reliable D call. This CDR3 contains 13 residues. Trimming removed 7 bases from V and 5 bases from J, with 11 bases in between. The CDR3 loop reads CASTRLLTGELFF. CDR3 sequence (DNA): TGTGCCAGCACCCGGTTATTAACCGGGGAGCTGTTTTTT.

For this clone: At one of its ends the junction is not consistent with the germline gene, which may arise from a read error. This chain uses TRBV10-3 with TRBJ2-5; TRBD2 might be the D (6 bases). Germline V gives CDR1 ENHRY, CDR2 SYGVKD. This CDR3 has 15 residues. CDR3 DNA: TGTGCCATCAGTGCGGGGGACGGAGCCCAAGGGACCCAGTACTTC. Protein sequence: CAISAGDGAQGTQYF.